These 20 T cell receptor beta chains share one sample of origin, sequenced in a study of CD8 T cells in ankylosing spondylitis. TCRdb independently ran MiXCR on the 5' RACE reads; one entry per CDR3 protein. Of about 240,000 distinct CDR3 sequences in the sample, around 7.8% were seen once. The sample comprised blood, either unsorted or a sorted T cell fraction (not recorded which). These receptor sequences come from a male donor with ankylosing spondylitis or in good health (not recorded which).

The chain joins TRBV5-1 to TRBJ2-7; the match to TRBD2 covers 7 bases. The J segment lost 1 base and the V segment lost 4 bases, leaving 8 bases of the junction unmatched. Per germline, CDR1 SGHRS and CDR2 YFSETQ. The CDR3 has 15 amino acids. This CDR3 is CASSPLYGGSYEQYF. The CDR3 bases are TGCGCCAGCAGCCCTTTGTACGGGGGGTCCTACGAGCAGTACTTC.

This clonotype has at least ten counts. In nucleotides, the CDR3 is TGTGCCAGCAGCACGGACAGCTACGAGCAGTACTTC. It is translated as CASSTDSYEQYF. The chain combines TRBV11-1 with TRBJ2-7, with D possibly matching TRBD1 (6 bases). This CDR3 comprises 12 residues. Germline CDR1 and CDR2: SGHAT and FQDESV (reference sequence). Deletions cut 5 bases from V and 3 bases from J, with 8 bases between.

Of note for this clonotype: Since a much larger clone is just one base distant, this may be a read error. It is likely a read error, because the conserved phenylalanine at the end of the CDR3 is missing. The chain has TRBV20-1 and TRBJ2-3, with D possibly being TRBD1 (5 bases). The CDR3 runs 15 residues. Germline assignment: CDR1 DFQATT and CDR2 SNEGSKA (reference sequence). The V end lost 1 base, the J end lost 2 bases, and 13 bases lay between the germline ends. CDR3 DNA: TGCAGTGCTAGAGCAACAGGCACAATCACAGATACGCAGTATCTT. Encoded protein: CSARATGTITDTQYL.

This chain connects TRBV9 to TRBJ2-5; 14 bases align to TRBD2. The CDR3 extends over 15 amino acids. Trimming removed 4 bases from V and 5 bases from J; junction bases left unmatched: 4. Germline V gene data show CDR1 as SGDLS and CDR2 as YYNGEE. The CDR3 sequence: CASSKGLAGVETQYF. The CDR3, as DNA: TGTGCCAGCAGCAAGGGACTAGCGGGGGTGGAGACCCAGTACTTC.

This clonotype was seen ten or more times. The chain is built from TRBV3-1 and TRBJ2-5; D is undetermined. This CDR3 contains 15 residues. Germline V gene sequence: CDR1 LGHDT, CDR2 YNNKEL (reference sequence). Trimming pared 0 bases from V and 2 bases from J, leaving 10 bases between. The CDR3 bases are TGTGCCAGCAGCCAAGATTTCGGGCAGCAAGAGACCCAGTACTTC. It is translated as CASSQDFGQQETQYF.

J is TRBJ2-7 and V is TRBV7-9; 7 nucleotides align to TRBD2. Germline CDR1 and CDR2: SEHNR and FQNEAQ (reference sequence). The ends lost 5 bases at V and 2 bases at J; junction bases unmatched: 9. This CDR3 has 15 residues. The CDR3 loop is CASSLTVGGAYEQYF. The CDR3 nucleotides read TGTGCCAGCAGCCTCACTGTGGGGGGGGCCTACGAGCAGTACTTC.

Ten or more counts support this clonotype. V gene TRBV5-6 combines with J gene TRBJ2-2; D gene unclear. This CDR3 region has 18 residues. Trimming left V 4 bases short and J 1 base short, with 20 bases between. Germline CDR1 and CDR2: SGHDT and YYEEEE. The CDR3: CASSPLALRKVNTGELFF. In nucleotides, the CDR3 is TGTGCCAGCAGCCCCTTGGCCCTCAGGAAAGTGAACACCGGGGAGCTGTTTTTT.

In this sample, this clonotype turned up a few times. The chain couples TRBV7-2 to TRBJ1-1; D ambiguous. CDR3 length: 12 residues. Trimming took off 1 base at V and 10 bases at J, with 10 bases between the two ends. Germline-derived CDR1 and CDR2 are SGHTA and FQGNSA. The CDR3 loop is CASSLDISVAFF. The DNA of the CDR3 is TGTGCCAGCAGCTTAGATATAAGTGTAGCTTTCTTT.

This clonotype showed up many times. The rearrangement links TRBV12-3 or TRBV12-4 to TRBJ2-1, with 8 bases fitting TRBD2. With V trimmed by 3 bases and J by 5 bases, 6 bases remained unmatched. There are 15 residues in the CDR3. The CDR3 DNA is TGTGCCAGCAGTTTTGGTCTAGCGGGCAACAATGAGCAGTTCTTC. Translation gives CASSFGLAGNNEQFF.

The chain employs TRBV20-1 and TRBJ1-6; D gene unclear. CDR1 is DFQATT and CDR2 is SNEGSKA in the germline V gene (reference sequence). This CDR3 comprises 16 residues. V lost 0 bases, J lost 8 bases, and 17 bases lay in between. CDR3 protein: CSARERRKGGDSPLHF. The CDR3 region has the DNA TGCAGTGCTAGAGAGAGGAGGAAAGGTGGAGATTCACCCCTCCACTTT.

Here the CDR3 DNA reads TGTGCCACCGAGGGGGGTCCCTACGAGCAGTACTTC. Translating it yields CATEGGPYEQYF. The V call is TRBV7-9, the J call TRBJ2-7; D is possibly TRBD1 or TRBD2 (6 bases each). The CDR3 has 12 residues. In germline, CDR1 is SEHNR, CDR2 FQNEAQ (reference sequence). The V end was cut by 10 bases, the J end by 2 bases, with 12 bases between.

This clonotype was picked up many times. In DNA form, the CDR3 reads TGTGCCAGCACCACCCTAGCGGGGGGTACCCACGAGCAGTACTTC. It translates to CASTTLAGGTHEQYF. The rearrangement joins TRBV6-1 to TRBJ2-7; 11 bases are a match to TRBD2. Trimming cost V 7 bases and J 5 bases; bases outside gene matches: 10. Germline V gene lookup returns CDR1 MNHNS and CDR2 SASEGT. The CDR3 covers 15 residues.

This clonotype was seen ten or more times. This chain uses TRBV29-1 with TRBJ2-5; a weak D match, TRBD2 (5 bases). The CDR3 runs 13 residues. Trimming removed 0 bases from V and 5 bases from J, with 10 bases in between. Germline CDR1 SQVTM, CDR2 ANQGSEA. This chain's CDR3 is CSVEELAVETQYF. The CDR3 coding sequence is TGCAGCGTTGAAGAGCTAGCTGTCGAGACCCAGTACTTC.

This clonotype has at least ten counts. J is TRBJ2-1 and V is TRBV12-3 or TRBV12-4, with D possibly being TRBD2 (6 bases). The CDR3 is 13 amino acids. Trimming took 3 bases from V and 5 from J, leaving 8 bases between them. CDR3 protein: CASSLTRNNEQFF. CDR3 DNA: TGTGCCAGCAGTTTGACTAGGAACAATGAGCAGTTCTTC.

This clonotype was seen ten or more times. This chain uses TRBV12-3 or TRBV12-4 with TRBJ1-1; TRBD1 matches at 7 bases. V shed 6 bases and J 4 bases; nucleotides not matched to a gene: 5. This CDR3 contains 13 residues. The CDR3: CASRQQGGTEAFF. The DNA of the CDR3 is TGTGCCAGCAGGCAGCAGGGGGGCACTGAAGCTTTCTTT.

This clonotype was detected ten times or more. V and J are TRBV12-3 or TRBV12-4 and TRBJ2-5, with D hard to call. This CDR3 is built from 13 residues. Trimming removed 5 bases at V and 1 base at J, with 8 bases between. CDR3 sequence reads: CASSPRTQETQYF. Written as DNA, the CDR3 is TGTGCCAGCAGTCCCCGGACCCAAGAGACCCAGTACTTC.

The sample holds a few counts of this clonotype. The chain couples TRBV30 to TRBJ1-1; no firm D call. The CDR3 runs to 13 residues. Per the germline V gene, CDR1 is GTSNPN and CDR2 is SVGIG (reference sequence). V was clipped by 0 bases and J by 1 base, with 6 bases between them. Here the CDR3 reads CAWSVGRNTEAFF. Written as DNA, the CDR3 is TGTGCCTGGAGTGTAGGACGGAACACTGAAGCTTTCTTT.

The CDR3 region is CASSLIGRETQYF. The CDR3 nucleotides read TGTGCCAGCAGCTTAATAGGCCGGGAGACCCAGTACTTC. The chain has TRBV7-8 and TRBJ2-5; D not resolved. This CDR3 contains 13 residues. Trimming cost V 2 bases and J 5 bases, with 9 bases left between them. CDR1 and CDR2 (germline): SGHVS, FQNEAQ.

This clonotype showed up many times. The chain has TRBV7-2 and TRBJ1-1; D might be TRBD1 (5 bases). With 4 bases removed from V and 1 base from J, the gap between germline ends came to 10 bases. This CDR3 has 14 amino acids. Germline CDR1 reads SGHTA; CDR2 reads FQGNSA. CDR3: CASSWIQANTEAFF. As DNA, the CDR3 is TGTGCCAGCAGCTGGATACAGGCGAACACTGAAGCTTTCTTT.

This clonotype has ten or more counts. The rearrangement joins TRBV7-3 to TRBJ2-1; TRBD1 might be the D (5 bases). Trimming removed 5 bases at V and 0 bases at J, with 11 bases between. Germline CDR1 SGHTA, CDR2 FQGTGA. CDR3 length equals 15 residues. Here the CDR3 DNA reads TGTGCCAGCAGCCCTTTTGGGGCCTCCTACAATGAGCAGTTCTTC. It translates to CASSPFGASYNEQFF. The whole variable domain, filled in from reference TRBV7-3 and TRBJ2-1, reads GAGVSQTPSNKVTEKGKYVELRCDPISGHTALYWYRQSLGQGPEFLIYFQGTGAADDSGLPNDRFFAVRPEGSVSTLKIQRTERGDSAVYLCASSPFGASYNEQFFGPGTRLTVL.